This T cell receptor beta chain appears in the sequencing data of a study of T cells in Graves' hyperthyroidism and ophthalmopathy. Germline CDR1 DFQATT, CDR2 SNEGSKA (reference sequence). V lost 8 bases to trimming and J lost 3 bases; unmatched junction nucleotides: 12. CDR3 size: 16 residues. TCR beta CDR3 regions were amplified from RNA. During a first-round RT-PCR of the TCR CDR3, the HTBI primer set was used. TCRdb fed the multiplex PCR reads into MiXCR, producing one record per CDR3 protein. The sample has approximately 260,000 distinct CDR3 sequences; roughly 15% are singletons. This clonotype has a count of ten or more. Patients aged 18 to 65 had newly diagnosed hyperthyroidism that had lasted under 2 months.

The receptor was derived from a woman between 50 and 59 years old with Graves' hyperthyroidism that later progressed to Graves' ophthalmopathy. Sequencing was carried out using blood. The chain links TRBV20-1 to TRBJ2-7; the match to TRBD2 covers 14 bases. The CDR3 here is CSTPGLAGEGLYEQYF. The CDR3 DNA follows: TGCAGTACTCCGGGACTAGCGGGAGAGGGGCTCTACGAGCAGTACTTC.